Shown below are 23 T cell receptor beta chains from a single sample sequenced in a study of T cells in Graves' hyperthyroidism and ophthalmopathy. Amplification targeted TCR beta CDR3 regions from RNA transcripts. Primed by the HTBI set, a first-round RT-PCR was run on the TCR CDR3. TCRdb used MiXCR to reprocess the multiplex PCR reads, holding one entry per CDR3 protein. The sample includes roughly 170,000 distinct CDR3 sequences, about 18% of them seen just once. Sequenced input: blood. Source of these receptors: a woman aged 45-60 years with Graves' hyperthyroidism.

In its sample, this clonotype was seen many times. V and J are TRBV5-6 and TRBJ1-1; D gene uncertain. This CDR3 region has 14 residues. V lost 0 bases and J lost 5, with 11 bases in between. The germline gives CDR1 SGHDT, CDR2 YYEEEE. DNA for the CDR3: TGTGCCAGCAGCTTGGGCGGTCTGAGGACTGAAGCTTTCTTT. This sequence encodes CASSLGGLRTEAFF.

With respect to this clonotype: Being one base from a much bigger clone, this may be a read error. V usage is TRBV11-3 and J usage is TRBJ2-5; 9 nucleotides line up with TRBD1. This CDR3 spans 13 amino acids. Germline V gives CDR1 SGHNT, CDR2 YENEEA. The CDR3 coding sequence is TGTGCCAACAGCTCGGGGACAGGGTGGACCCAGTACTTC. The encoded protein is CANSSGTGWTQYF. Full variable domain (remainder filled in from reference TRBV11-3 and TRBJ2-5): EAGVVQSPRYKIIEKKQPVAFWCNPISGHNTLYWYLQNLGQGPELLIRYENEEAVDDSQLPKDRFSAERLKGVDSTLKIQPAELGDSAVYLCANSSGTGWTQYFGPGTRLLVL.

This clonotype has only a few counts. This chain connects TRBV4-1 to TRBJ2-1; D is unclear. Trimming shortened V by 2 bases and J by 8 bases, and 13 bases separated the two germline ends. CDR1 and CDR2 from the germline V gene are MGHRA and YSYEKL. The CDR3 runs to 14 residues. CDR3 sequence: CASSQSSFTDEQFF. In DNA, the CDR3 is TGCGCCAGCAGCCAATCGAGTTTCACCGATGAGCAGTTCTTC.

The chain uses TRBV3-1 and TRBJ1-2; D possibly corresponds to TRBD1 (5 bases). The CDR3 is made up of 13 amino acids. CDR1 and CDR2 from the germline V gene are LGHDT and YNNKEL (reference sequence). V shed 0 bases and J shed 8 bases, with 10 bases lying between them. The CDR3 sequence: CASSQDRVRGYTF. CDR3 in DNA: TGTGCCAGCAGCCAAGACAGGGTAAGAGGCTACACCTTC.

This clonotype was seen repeatedly, ten times or more. CDR3 sequence reads: CASSPILNTEAFF. CDR3 sequence (DNA): TGTGCCAGCAGCCCCATATTGAACACTGAAGCTTTCTTT. J is TRBJ1-1 and V is TRBV7-2; D not resolved. The CDR3 runs 13 residues. Germline V CDR1 and CDR2: SGHTA, FQGNSA. V was trimmed by 5 bases and J by 0 bases, leaving 7 bases between them.

The sample holds a few counts of this clonotype. This may be a read error: a much more frequent sequence differs by one nucleotide. This chain joins TRBV5-5 and TRBJ2-1, with D possibly matching TRBD1 (6 bases). Between the trimmed V and J ends, which lost 2 bases and 6 bases, there was a span of 15 bases. Germline values: CDR1 SGHKS, CDR2 YYEKEE (reference sequence). The CDR3 has 15 amino acids. The CDR3 loop is CASSLTGKVFNEQFF. CDR3 coding DNA: TGTGCCAGCAGCTTAACAGGGAAGGTATTCAATGAGCAGTTCTTC.

This clonotype showed up many times. The chain employs TRBV5-1 and TRBJ2-7, with D possibly matching TRBD2 (6 bases). Germline V CDR1 and CDR2: SGHRS, YFSETQ. The CDR3 has 13 amino acids. With 7 bases removed from V and 0 bases from J, the gap between germline ends came to 11 bases. Here the CDR3 DNA reads TGCGCCAGCCGCCCCGGGAGCTCCTACGAGCAGTACTTC. Encoded protein: CASRPGSSYEQYF.

A few counts support this clonotype. A much larger clone sits a single nucleotide away, making a read error possible. The chain recombines TRBV6-1 with TRBJ1-2; TRBD1 aligns across 7 bases. The CDR3 loop spans 14 amino acids. Unmatched junction bases numbered 8, after V lost 6 bases and J lost 4 bases. Germline CDR1 MNHNS, CDR2 SASEGT. CDR3 DNA: TGTGCCAGCAGCTCCACAGGGGAAACCTATGGCTACACCTTC. Protein sequence: CASSSTGETYGYTF.

The V gene is TRBV4-1, the J gene TRBJ1-5, with D maybe TRBD1 (6 bases). Trimming removed 1 base at V and 5 bases at J, with 9 bases between. CDR1 and CDR2 (germline): MGHRA, YSYEKL. The CDR3 totals 14 residues. CDR3 in amino acids: CASSQGTVDQPQHF. The CDR3 region has the DNA TGCGCCAGCAGCCAAGGGACAGTCGATCAGCCCCAGCATTTT.

This clonotype was counted many times. The rearrangement links TRBV27 to TRBJ1-2; 8 bases map to TRBD1. The CDR3 is 13 residues long. Germline CDR1 and CDR2: MNHEY and SMNVEV (reference sequence). The J segment lost 4 bases and the V segment lost 6 bases, leaving 4 bases of the junction unmatched. For the CDR3, the DNA is TGTGCCAGCAGATACAGGGGGTCCTATGGCTACACCTTC. It is translated as CASRYRGSYGYTF.

This clonotype was found many times. This chain uses TRBV5-1 with TRBJ1-6; the match to TRBD1 covers 7 bases. The CDR3 covers 15 residues. Germline V gives CDR1 SGHRS, CDR2 YFSETQ. Trimming cost V 4 bases and J 7 bases; bases outside gene matches: 8. Here the CDR3 DNA reads TGCGCCAGCAGCGTAATACAGGGGCGGAATTCACCCCTCCACTTT. Encoded protein: CASSVIQGRNSPLHF. Complete variable domain (other parts from reference TRBV5-1 and TRBJ1-6): KAGVTQTPRYLIKTRGQQVTLSCSPISGHRSVSWYQQTPGQGLQFLFEYFSETQRNKGNFPGRFSGRQFSNSRSEMNVSTLELGDSALYLCASSVIQGRNSPLHFGNGTRLTVT.

This clonotype has more than one count but fewer than ten. This CDR3 reads CASSMDREGSYNEQFF. CDR3 nucleotide sequence: TGTGCCAGTAGTATGGACAGGGAGGGGTCCTACAATGAGCAGTTCTTC. The gene calls are TRBV19 and TRBJ2-1; tentative D call: TRBD1 (8 bases). V was shortened by 3 bases and J by 1 base, with 13 bases between the two germline ends. The CDR3 runs 16 residues. Germline values: CDR1 LNHDA, CDR2 SQIVND (reference sequence).

This chain uses TRBV5-1 with TRBJ2-1; 8 nucleotides match TRBD1. Per the germline V gene, CDR1 is SGHRS and CDR2 is YFSETQ. V lost 2 bases to trimming and J lost 9 bases; unmatched junction nucleotides: 10. This CDR3 has 15 residues. CDR3 DNA sequence: TGCGCCAGCAGCTTAACAAACAGGGGGTCTATTGAGCAGTTCTTC. Encoded protein: CASSLTNRGSIEQFF.

The CDR3 is CASSLGQGALYGYTF. DNA of the CDR3: TGTGCCAGCAGCTTAGGACAGGGGGCGCTCTATGGCTACACCTTC. The V call is TRBV13, the J call TRBJ1-2; 9 bases fit TRBD1. From germline, CDR1 is PRHDT and CDR2 FYEKMQ (reference sequence). V was pared by 0 bases and J by 4 bases, with 3 bases of the junction left unmatched. This CDR3 spans 15 amino acids.

This clonotype was counted ten times or more. V and J are TRBV2 and TRBJ2-3; the D gene is possibly TRBD1 (5 bases). Trimming cost V 2 bases and J 0 bases, with 15 bases left between them. The CDR3 length is 17 residues. The V gene's germline CDR1 is SNHLY and CDR2 FYNNEI. Here the CDR3 DNA reads TGTGCCAGCAGTGAAAGTCTACAGGCGACAAGCACAGATACGCAGTATTTT. Translated, it gives CASSESLQATSTDTQYF.

This clonotype appeared many times. This chain joins TRBV29-1 and TRBJ1-1, with D unclear. CDR1 and CDR2 (germline): SQVTM, ANQGSEA. The CDR3 covers 14 residues. The germline V and J ends were trimmed by 4 bases and 1 base, with 13 bases remaining between them. The CDR3 sequence is CSVVTWARNTEAFF. CDR3 nucleotide sequence: TGCAGCGTTGTAACCTGGGCCAGGAACACTGAAGCTTTCTTT.

This clonotype was observed at least ten times. The V gene is TRBV11-2, the J gene TRBJ1-2, with D perhaps TRBD1 (5 bases). The ends were cut back, 1 base at V and 2 bases at J, with 14 bases in the middle. Germline V CDR1 and CDR2: SGHAT, FQNNGV. The CDR3 runs 16 residues. The CDR3 nucleotides read TGTGCCAGCAGCTTAGCACCGGGACTATTCAACTATGGCTACACCTTC. The encoded protein is CASSLAPGLFNYGYTF. Supplemented by reference TRBV11-2 and TRBJ1-2, the full variable domain reads EAGVAQSPRYKIIEKRQSVAFWCNPISGHATLYWYQQILGQGPKLLIQFQNNGVVDDSQLPKDRFSAERLKGVDSTLKIQPAKLEDSAVYLCASSLAPGLFNYGYTFGSGTRLTVV.

Points on this clonotype: Just one base apart from a much larger clone, this may be a read error. The rearrangement links TRBV9 to TRBJ1-1; TRBD1 might be the D (5 bases). CDR1 is SGDLS, CDR2 YYNGEE, per germline. The CDR3 contains 13 residues. With 4 bases removed from V and 12 bases from J, the gap between germline ends came to 19 bases. CDR3 residues: CASSTTAGTGTFF. The CDR3 coding sequence is TGTGCCAGCAGCACCACAGCGGGGACGGGGACTTTCTTT.

To note about this clonotype: Given a much more abundant clone one base away, this may be a read error. The rearrangement uses TRBV5-5 and TRBJ1-1; no clear D. This CDR3 is built from 14 residues. Germline CDR1 SGHKS, CDR2 YYEKEE (reference sequence). Trimming cost V 4 bases and J 4 bases, with 14 bases left between them. The CDR3 here is CASSPIGFVTEAFF. The CDR3 nucleotides are TGTGCCAGCAGCCCGATAGGTTTTGTCACTGAAGCTTTCTTT.

This clonotype was detected a few times. The J gene is TRBJ1-6, the V gene TRBV7-2, with TRBD1 identical over 11 bases. Germline CDR1 and CDR2: SGHTA and FQGNSA. The CDR3 has 17 residues. V shed 2 bases and J 10 bases; nucleotides not matched to a gene: 10. The CDR3 loop is CASSLLTGQGARSPLHF. CDR3 nucleotide sequence: TGTGCCAGCAGCTTACTTACCGGACAGGGGGCGCGATCACCCCTCCACTTT.

In its sample, this clonotype was seen many times. The J gene is TRBJ1-2, the V gene TRBV3-1; maybe TRBD1 (5 bases). Germline assignment: CDR1 LGHDT and CDR2 YNNKEL (reference sequence). This CDR3 comprises 15 residues. V was clipped by 0 bases and J by 8 bases, with 16 bases between them. CDR3 loop: CASSQEFRGLDGYTF. In DNA form, the CDR3 reads TGTGCCAGCAGCCAAGAGTTTAGGGGTCTTGACGGCTACACCTTC.

This clonotype was detected many times. The chain joins TRBV11-3 to TRBJ2-7; the match to TRBD1 covers 7 bases. There are 14 residues in the CDR3. The junction had 11 bases not matched to a gene; V was cut back by 5 bases and J by 7 bases. Germline loops: CDR1 SGHNT, CDR2 YENEEA. CDR3 amino acids: CASSPRTGVKEQYF. CDR3 DNA: TGTGCCAGCAGCCCCCGTACAGGGGTTAAAGAGCAGTACTTC.

This clonotype was detected many times. The chain carries TRBV7-9 and TRBJ2-7, with TRBD1 matching over 7 bases. The CDR3 totals 15 residues. V dropped 1 base and J dropped 0; count of bases not matched to a gene: 3. The germline gives CDR1 SEHNR, CDR2 FQNEAQ (reference sequence). CDR3 bases: TGTGCCAGCAGCTTAGGACAGGGATCCTCCTACGAGCAGTACTTC. Protein sequence: CASSLGQGSSYEQYF.